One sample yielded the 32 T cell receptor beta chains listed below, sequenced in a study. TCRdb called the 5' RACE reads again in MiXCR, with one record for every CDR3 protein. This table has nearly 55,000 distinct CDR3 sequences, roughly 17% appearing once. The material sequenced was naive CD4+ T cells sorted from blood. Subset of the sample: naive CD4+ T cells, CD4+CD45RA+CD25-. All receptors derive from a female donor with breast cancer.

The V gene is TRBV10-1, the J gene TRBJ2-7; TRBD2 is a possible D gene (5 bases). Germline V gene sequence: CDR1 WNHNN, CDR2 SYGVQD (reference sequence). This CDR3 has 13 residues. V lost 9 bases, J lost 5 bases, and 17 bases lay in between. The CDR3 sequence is CARPRGPGDEQYF. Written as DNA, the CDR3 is TGCGCCAGGCCTCGGGGTCCTGGGGACGAGCAGTACTTC.

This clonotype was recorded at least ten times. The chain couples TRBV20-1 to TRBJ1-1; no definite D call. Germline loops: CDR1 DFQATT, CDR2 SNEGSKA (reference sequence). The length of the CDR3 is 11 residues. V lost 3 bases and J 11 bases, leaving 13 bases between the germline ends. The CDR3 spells CSASPPNIAFF. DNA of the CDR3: TGCAGTGCTAGTCCCCCTAATATTGCTTTCTTT.

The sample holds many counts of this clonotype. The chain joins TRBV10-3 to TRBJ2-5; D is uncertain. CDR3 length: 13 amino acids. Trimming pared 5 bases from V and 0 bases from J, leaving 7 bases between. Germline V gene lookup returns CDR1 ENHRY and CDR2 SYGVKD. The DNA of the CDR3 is TGTGCCATCAGTCCCCGGGACCAAGAGACCCAGTACTTC. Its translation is CAISPRDQETQYF.

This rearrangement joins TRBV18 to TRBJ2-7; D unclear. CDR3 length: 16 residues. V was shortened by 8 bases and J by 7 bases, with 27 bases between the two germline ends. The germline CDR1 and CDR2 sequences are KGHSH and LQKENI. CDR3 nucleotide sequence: TGTGCCAGCCTACCACCTTCGCAAAGGCAGAGATGGGAGCAGTACTTC. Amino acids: CASLPPSQRQRWEQYF.

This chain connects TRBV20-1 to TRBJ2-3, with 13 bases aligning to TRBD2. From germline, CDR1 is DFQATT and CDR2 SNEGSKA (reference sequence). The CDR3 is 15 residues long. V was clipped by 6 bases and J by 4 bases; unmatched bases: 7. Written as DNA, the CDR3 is TGCAGTGCCCGAGAAGGACTAGCGGGAGCAGATACGCAGTATTTT. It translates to CSAREGLAGADTQYF.

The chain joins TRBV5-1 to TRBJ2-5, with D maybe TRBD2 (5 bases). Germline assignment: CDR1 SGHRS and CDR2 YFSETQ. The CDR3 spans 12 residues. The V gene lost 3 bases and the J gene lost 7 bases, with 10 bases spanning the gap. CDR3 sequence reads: CASSWERGTQYF. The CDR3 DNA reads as TGCGCCAGCAGCTGGGAACGGGGGACCCAGTACTTC.

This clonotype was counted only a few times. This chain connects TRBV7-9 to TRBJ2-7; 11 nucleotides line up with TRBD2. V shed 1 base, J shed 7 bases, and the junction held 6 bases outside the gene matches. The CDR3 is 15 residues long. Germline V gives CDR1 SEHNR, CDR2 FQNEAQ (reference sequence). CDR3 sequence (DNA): TGTGCCAGCAGCTTAGAACTAGCGGGGGTGAAGGAGCAGTACTTC. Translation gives CASSLELAGVKEQYF. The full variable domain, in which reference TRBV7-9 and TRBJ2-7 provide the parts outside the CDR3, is DTGVSQNPRHKITKRGQNVTFRCDPISEHNRLYWYRQTLGQGPEFLTYFQNEAQLEKSRLLSDRFSAERPKGSFSTLEIQRTEQGDSAMYLCASSLELAGVKEQYFGPGTRLTVT.

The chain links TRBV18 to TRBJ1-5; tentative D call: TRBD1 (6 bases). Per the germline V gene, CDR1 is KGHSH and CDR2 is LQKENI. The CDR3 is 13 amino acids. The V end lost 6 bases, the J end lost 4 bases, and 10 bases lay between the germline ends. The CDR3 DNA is TGTGCCAGCTCCCGTACAGGGAATCAGCCCCAGCATTTT. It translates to CASSRTGNQPQHF.

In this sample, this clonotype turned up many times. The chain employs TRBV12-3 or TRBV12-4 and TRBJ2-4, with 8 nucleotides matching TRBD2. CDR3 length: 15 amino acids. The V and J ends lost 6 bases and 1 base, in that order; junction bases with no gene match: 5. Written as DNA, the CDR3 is TGTGCCAGCAGGGGATCGGGGGGGGCCAAAAACATTCAGTACTTC. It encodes CASRGSGGAKNIQYF.

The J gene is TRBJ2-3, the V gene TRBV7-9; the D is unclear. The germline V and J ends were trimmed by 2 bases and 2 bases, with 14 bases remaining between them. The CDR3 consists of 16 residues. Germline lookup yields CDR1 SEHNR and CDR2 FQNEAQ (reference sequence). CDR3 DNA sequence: TGTGCCAGCAGCTTATACCGAGGTGGCTACACAGATACGCAGTATTTT. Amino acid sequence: CASSLYRGGYTDTQYF.

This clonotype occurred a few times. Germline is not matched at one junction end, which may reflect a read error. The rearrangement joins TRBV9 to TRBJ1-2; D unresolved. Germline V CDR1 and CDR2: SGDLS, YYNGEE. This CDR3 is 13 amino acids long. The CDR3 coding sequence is TGTGCCGGCAGCGTGCCGGGCGTCTATGGCTACACCTTC. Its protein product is CAGSVPGVYGYTF.

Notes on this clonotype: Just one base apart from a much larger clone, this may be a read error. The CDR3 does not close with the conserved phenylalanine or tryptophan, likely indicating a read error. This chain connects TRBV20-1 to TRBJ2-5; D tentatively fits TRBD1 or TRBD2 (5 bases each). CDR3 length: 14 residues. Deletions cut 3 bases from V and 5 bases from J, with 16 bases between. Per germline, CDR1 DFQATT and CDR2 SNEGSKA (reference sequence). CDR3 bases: TGCAGTGCTAGGGGGGTGATGGGCGCGGAGACCCAGTACATC. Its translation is CSARGVMGAETQYI.

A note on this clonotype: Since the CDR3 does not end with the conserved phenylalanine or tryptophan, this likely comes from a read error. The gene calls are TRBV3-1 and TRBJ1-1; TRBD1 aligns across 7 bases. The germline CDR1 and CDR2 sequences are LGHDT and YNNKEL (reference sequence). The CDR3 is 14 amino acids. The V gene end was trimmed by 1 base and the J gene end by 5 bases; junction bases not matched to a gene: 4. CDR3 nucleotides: TGTGCCAGCAGCCAAGTAAACAGGGGAACTGAAGCTTTCGTT. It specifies CASSQVNRGTEAFV.

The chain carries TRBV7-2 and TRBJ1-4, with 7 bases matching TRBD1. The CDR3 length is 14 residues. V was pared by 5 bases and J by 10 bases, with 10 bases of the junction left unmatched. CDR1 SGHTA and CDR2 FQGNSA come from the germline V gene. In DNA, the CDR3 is TGTGCCAGCAGCCTCAGAGGGGGCGCGGGAAAACTGTTTTTT. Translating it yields CASSLRGGAGKLFF.

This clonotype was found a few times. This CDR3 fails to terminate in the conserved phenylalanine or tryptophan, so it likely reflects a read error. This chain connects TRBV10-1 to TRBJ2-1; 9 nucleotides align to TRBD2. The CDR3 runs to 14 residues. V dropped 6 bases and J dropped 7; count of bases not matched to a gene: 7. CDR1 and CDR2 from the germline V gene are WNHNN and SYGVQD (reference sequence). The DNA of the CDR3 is TGCGCCAGCAGCGGGGCTAGCGGGATTAATGAGCAGTTCATC. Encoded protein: CASSGASGINEQFI.

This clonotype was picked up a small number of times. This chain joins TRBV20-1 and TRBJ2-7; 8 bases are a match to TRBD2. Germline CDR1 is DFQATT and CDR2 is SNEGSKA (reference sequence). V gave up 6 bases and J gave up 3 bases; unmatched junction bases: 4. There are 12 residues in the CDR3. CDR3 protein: CSARGGFYEQYF. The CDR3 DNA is TGCAGTGCGCGCGGGGGGTTCTACGAGCAGTACTTC.

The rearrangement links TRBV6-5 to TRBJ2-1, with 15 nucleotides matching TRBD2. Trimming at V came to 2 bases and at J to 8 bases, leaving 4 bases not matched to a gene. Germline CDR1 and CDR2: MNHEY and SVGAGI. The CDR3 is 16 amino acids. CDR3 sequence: CASSYGGLAGGDEQFF. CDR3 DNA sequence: TGTGCCAGCAGTTACGGGGGACTAGCGGGGGGCGATGAGCAGTTCTTC.

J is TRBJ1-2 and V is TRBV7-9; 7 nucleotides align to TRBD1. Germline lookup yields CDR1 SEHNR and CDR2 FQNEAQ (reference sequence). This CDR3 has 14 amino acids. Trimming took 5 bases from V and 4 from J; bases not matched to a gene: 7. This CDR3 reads CASSPGQPLYGYTF. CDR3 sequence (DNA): TGTGCCAGCAGCCCGGGACAGCCGCTCTATGGCTACACCTTC.

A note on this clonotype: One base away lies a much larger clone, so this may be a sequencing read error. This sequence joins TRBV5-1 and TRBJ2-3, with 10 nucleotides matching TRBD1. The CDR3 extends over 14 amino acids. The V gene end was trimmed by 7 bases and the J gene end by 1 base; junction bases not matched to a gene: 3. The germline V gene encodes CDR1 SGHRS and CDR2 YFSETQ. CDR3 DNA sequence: TGCGCCAGCCGGACAGGGGGGCGCACAGATACGCAGTATTTT. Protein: CASRTGGRTDTQYF.

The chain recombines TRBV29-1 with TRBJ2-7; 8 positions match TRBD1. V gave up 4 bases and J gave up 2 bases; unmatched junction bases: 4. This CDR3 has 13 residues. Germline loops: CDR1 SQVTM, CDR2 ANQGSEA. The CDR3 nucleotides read TGCAGCGTTGTGGCAGGGGGCACCTACGAGCAGTACTTC. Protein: CSVVAGGTYEQYF.

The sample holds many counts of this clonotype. The CDR3 protein is CSANGLAGLGDTQYF. The CDR3 DNA follows: TGCAGTGCTAACGGACTAGCGGGATTGGGAGATACGCAGTATTTT. The gene calls are TRBV20-1 and TRBJ2-3; 12 nucleotides match TRBD2. CDR1 is DFQATT, CDR2 SNEGSKA, per germline (reference sequence). The CDR3 runs 15 residues. V lost 4 bases and J lost 5; bases outside the gene matches: 7.

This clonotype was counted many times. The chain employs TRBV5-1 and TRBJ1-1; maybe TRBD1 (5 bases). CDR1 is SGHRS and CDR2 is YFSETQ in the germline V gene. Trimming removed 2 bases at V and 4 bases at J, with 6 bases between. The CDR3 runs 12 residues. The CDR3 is CASSFGGTEAFF. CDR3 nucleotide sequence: TGCGCCAGCAGCTTTGGGGGCACTGAAGCTTTCTTT. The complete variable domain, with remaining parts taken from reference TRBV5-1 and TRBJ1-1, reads KAGVTQTPRYLIKTRGQQVTLSCSPISGHRSVSWYQQTPGQGLQFLFEYFSETQRNKGNFPGRFSGRQFSNSRSEMNVSTLELGDSALYLCASSFGGTEAFFGQGTRLTVV.

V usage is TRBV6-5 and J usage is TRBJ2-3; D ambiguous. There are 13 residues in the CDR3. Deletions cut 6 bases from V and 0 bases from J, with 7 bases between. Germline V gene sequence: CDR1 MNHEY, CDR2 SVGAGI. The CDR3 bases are TGTGCCAGCAGGGACCGTAGCACAGATACGCAGTATTTT. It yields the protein CASRDRSTDTQYF.

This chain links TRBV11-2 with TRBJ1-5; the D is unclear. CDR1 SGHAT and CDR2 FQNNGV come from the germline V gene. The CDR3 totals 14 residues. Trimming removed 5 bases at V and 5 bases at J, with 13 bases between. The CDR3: CASSRTGEDQPQHF. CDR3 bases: TGTGCCAGCAGCCGGACTGGGGAAGATCAGCCCCAGCATTTT.

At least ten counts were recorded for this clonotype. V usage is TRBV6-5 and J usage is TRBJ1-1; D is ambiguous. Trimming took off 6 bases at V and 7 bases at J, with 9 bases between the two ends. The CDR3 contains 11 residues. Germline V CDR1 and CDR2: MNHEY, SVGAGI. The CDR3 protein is CASSDDGEAFF. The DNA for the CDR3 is TGTGCCAGCAGCGACGACGGTGAAGCTTTCTTT.

The chain's CDR3 is CASNSAMASLDEQYF. As DNA, the CDR3 is TGTGCCAGCAATTCAGCTATGGCGTCTCTGGACGAGCAGTACTTC. V gene TRBV6-2 or TRBV6-3 combines with J gene TRBJ2-7, with no clear D. Germline V gene lookup returns CDR1 MNHEY and CDR2 SVGEGT. V lost 7 bases to trimming and J lost 5 bases, with 21 bases between them. CDR3 length: 15 residues.

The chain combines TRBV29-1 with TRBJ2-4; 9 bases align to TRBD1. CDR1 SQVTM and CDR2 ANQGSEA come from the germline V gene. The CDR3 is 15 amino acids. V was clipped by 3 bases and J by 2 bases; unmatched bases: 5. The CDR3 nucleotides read TGCAGCGTTGATGGGGACAGGGCGACCAAAAACATTCAGTACTTC. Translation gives CSVDGDRATKNIQYF.

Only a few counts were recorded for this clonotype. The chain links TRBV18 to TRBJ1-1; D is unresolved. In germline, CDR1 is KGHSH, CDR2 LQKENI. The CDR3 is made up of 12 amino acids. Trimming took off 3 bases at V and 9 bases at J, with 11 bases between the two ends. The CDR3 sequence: CASSPTEVKAFF. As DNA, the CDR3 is TGTGCCAGCTCACCCACGGAAGTGAAAGCTTTCTTT.

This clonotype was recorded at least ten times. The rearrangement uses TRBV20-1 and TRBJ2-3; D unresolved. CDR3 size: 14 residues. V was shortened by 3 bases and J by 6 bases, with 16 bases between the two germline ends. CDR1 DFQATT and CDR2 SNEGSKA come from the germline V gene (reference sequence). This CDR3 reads CSASPRHRRDTQYF. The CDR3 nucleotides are TGCAGTGCTAGCCCCAGACATCGTCGGGATACGCAGTATTTT.

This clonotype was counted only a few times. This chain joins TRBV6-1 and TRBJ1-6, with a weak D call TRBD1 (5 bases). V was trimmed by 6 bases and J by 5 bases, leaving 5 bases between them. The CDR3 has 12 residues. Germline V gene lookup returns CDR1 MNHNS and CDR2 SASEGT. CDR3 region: CASRDNNSPLHF. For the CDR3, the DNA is TGTGCCAGCAGGGACAATAATTCACCCCTCCACTTT.

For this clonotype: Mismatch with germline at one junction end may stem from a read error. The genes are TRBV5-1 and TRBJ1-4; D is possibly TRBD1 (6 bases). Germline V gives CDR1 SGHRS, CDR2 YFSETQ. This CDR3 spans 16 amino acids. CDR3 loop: CASSVDRSTVGEELFF. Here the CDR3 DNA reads TGCGCCAGCAGCGTTGACAGGTCCACGGTGGGTGAAGAACTGTTTTTT.

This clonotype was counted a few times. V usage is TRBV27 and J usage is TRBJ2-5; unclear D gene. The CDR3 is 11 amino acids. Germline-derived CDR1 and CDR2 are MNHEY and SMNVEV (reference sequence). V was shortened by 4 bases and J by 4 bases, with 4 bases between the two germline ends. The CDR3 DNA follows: TGTGCCAGCAGTTCCTTAGAGACCCAGTACTTC. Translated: CASSSLETQYF.